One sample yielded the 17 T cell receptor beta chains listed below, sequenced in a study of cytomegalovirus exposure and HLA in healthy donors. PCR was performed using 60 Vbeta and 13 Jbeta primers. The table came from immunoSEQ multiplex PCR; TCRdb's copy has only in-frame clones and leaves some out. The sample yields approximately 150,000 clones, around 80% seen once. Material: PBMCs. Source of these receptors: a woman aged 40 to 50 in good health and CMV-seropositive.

The CDR3 protein is CASGTGLNSPLHF. The CDR3 bases are TGTGCCAGTGGGACAGGGTTAAATTCACCCCTCCACTTT. J is TRBJ1-6 and V is TRBV19; 9 positions agree with TRBD1. The V segment lost 8 bases and the J segment 7 bases; nucleotides outside the gene matches: 3. CDR1 and CDR2 (germline): LNHDA, SQIVND (reference sequence). The CDR3 contains 13 residues.

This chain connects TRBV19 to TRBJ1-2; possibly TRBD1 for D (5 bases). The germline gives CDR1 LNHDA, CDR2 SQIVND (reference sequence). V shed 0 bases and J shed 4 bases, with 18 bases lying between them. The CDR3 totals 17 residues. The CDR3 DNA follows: TGTGCCAGTAGTATAGATAAATCTACAGGAAGAGCCTATGGCTACACCTTC. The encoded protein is CASSIDKSTGRAYGYTF.

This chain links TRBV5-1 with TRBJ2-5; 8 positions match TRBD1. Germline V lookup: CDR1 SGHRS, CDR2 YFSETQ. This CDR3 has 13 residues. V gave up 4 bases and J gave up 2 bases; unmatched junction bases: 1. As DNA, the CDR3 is TGCGCCAGCAGCACAGGGGGACAAGAGACCCAGTACTTC. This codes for CASSTGGQETQYF.

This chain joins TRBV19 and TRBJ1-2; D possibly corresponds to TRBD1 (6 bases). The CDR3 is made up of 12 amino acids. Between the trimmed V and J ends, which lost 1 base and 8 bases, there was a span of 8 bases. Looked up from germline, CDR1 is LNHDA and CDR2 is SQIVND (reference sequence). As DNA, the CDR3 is TGTGCCAGTAGTATAGTAGGACAGGGCTACACCTTC. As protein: CASSIVGQGYTF.

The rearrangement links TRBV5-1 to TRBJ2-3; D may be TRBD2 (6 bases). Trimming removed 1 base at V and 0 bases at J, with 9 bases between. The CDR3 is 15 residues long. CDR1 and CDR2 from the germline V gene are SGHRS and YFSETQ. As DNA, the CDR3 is TGCGCCAGCAGCTTGCGGACTACTAGCACAGATACGCAGTATTTT. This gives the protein CASSLRTTSTDTQYF. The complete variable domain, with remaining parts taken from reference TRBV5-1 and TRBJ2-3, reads KAGVTQTPRYLIKTRGQQVTLSCSPISGHRSVSWYQQTPGQGLQFLFEYFSETQRNKGNFPGRFSGRQFSNSRSEMNVSTLELGDSALYLCASSLRTTSTDTQYFGPGTRLTVL.

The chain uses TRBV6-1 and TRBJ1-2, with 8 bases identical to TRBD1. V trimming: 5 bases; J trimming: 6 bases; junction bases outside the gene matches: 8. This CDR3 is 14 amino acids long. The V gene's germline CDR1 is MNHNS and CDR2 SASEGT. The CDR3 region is CASSHPDRAHGYTF. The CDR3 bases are TGTGCCAGCAGTCATCCGGACAGGGCCCATGGCTACACCTTC.

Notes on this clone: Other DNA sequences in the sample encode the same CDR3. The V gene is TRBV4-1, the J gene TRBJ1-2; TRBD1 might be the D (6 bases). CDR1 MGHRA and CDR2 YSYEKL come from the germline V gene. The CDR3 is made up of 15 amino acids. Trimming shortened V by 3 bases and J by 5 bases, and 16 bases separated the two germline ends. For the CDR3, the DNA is TGCGCCAGCAGCCACCCTGCTACAGGGAAATATGGCTACACCTTC. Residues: CASSHPATGKYGYTF.

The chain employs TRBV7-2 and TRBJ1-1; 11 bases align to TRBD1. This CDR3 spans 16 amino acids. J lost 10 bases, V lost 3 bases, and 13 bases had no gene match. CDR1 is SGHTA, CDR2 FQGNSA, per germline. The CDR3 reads CASSFSGTGGLKGAFF. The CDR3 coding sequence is TGTGCCAGCAGCTTTAGTGGGACAGGGGGTCTAAAGGGAGCTTTCTTT.

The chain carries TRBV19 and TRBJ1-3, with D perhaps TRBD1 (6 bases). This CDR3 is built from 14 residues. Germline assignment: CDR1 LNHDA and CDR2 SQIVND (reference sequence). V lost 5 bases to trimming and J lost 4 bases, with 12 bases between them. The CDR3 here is CASSGQNLGNTIYF. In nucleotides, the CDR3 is TGTGCCAGTAGTGGACAGAATCTAGGAAACACCATATATTTT.

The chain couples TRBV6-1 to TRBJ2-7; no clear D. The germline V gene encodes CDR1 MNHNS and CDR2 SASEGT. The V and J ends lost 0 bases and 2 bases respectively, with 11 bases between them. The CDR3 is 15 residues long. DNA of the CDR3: TGTGCCAGCAGTGAAGCGGGTACAGCCCCCTACGAGCAGTACTTC. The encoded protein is CASSEAGTAPYEQYF.

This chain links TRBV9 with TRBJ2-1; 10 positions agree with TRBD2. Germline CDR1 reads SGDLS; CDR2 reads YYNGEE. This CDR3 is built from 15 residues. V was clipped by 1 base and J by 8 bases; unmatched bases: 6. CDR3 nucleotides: TGTGCCAGCAGCGTACAAGCGGGGGGGCCGTATGAGCAGTTCTTC. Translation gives CASSVQAGGPYEQFF.

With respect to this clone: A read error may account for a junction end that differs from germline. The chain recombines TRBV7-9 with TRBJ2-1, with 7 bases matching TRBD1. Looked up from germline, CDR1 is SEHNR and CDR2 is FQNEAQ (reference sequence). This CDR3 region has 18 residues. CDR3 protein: CSSSLALVTGDYYNEQFF. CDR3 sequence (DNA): TGTTCCAGCAGCTTAGCTCTTGTTACAGGGGATTACTACAATGAGCAGTTCTTC.

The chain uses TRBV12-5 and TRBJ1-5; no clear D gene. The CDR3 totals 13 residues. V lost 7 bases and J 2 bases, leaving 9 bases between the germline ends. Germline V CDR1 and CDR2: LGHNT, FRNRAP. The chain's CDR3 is CASAAGGNQPQHF. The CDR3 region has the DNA TGTGCTAGTGCCGCGGGAGGCAATCAGCCCCAGCATTTT.

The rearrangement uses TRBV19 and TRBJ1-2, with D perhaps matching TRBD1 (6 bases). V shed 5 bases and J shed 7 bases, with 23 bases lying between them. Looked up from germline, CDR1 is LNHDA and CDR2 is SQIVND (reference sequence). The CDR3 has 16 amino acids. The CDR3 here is CASSLEGGGGSRGYTF. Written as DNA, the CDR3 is TGTGCCAGTAGTCTCGAAGGGGGTGGGGGAAGTCGTGGCTACACCTTC.

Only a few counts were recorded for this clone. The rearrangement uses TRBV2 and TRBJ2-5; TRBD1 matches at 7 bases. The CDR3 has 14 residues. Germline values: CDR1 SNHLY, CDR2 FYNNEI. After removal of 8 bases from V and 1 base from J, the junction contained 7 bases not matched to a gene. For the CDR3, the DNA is TGTGCCAGCTACAGGGGCGCTGCCCAAGAGACCCAGTACTTC. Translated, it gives CASYRGAAQETQYF.

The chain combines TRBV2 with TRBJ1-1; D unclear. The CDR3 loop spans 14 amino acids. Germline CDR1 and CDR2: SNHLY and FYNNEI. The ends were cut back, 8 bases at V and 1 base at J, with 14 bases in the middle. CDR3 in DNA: TGTGCCAGCTTGGGTAGGTCAGGGAACACTGAAGCTTTCTTT. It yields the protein CASLGRSGNTEAFF.

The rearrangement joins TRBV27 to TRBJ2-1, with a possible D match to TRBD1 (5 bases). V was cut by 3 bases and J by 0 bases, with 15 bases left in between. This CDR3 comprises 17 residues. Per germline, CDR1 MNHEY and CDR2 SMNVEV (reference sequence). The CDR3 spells CASSFQGSRSSYNEQFF. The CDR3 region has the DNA TGTGCCAGCAGTTTCCAGGGTAGCCGGAGCTCCTACAATGAGCAGTTCTTC.